One sample yielded the 20 T cell receptor beta chains listed below, sequenced in a study of cytomegalovirus exposure and HLA in healthy donors (dated by TCRdb to the late 2010s). The method behind the library was the immunoSEQ multiplex PCR assay. For the multiplex PCR, a mixture combining 60 forward primers for TCR Vbeta segments and 13 reverse primers for TCR Jbeta segments was used. What TCRdb holds here is the immuneACCESS table cut down to in-frame rearrangements. Part of the clones is not present; checked against another copy, under half of the missing clones reflect an unresolved V gene, and the others are unexplained. The sample table shows roughly 170,000 clones, and 84% are seen once. The ten largest clones capture roughly 1.2% of the sample. Sequences were obtained from PBMCs. These receptors came from a girl aged 2 to 10 in good health and CMV-seropositive.

The chain combines TRBV5-1 with TRBJ1-2; D ambiguous. Germline values: CDR1 SGHRS, CDR2 YFSETQ. CDR3 length: 13 residues. The ends were cut back, 5 bases at V and 6 bases at J, with 14 bases in the middle. In DNA form, the CDR3 reads TGCGCCAGCAGGCTCTACGAGGGAAATGGCTACACCTTC. Its protein product is CASRLYEGNGYTF.

This rearrangement joins TRBV2 to TRBJ2-7, with 8 bases lining up with TRBD2. The CDR3 covers 16 residues. With V trimmed by 6 bases and J by 0 bases, 10 bases remained unmatched. The germline V gene encodes CDR1 SNHLY and CDR2 FYNNEI. The CDR3 protein is CASSPRITSGSYEQYF. The CDR3 DNA is TGTGCCAGCAGCCCAAGGATAACTAGCGGCTCCTACGAGCAGTACTTC.

V is TRBV4-1 and J is TRBJ1-2; D is perhaps TRBD1 (5 bases). V lost 2 bases to trimming and J lost 3 bases, with 19 bases between them. Germline CDR1 and CDR2: MGHRA and YSYEKL. CDR3 length equals 17 residues. DNA of the CDR3: TGCGCCAGCAGCCAATCCGCCGGGACGGCGGGGTACTATGGCTACACCTTC. Translation gives CASSQSAGTAGYYGYTF.

The chain uses TRBV5-8 and TRBJ1-4; the D gene is possibly TRBD1 (6 bases). Per the germline V gene, CDR1 is SGHTS and CDR2 is YDEGEE. V lost 2 bases and J lost 7, with 12 bases in between. CDR3 size: 14 residues. CDR3 in DNA: TGTGCCAGCAGCTTCGGGGGGGCTGGTGAAAAACTGTTTTTT. Amino acids: CASSFGGAGEKLFF.

The chain links TRBV5-1 to TRBJ1-3; 7 nucleotides align to TRBD1. Germline V gene data show CDR1 as SGHRS and CDR2 as YFSETQ. The junction had 7 bases not matched to a gene; V was cut back by 5 bases and J by 2 bases. This CDR3 spans 15 amino acids. The CDR3 bases are TGCGCCAGCAGTGCGACAGGGATCACTGGAAACACCATATATTTT. This translates into CASSATGITGNTIYF. The full variable domain, completed using reference TRBV5-1 and TRBJ1-3, is KAGVTQTPRYLIKTRGQQVTLSCSPISGHRSVSWYQQTPGQGLQFLFEYFSETQRNKGNFPGRFSGRQFSNSRSEMNVSTLELGDSALYLCASSATGITGNTIYFGEGSWLTVV.

This chain uses TRBV11-2 with TRBJ2-1; 9 bases align to TRBD2. J gave up 8 bases and V 5 bases, and 10 bases lay outside the gene matches. In germline, CDR1 is SGHAT, CDR2 FQNNGV. The CDR3 spans 15 residues. The CDR3 region is CASSHLRTSEDEQFF. The DNA for the CDR3 is TGTGCCAGCAGCCATTTACGGACTAGCGAGGATGAGCAGTTCTTC.

The V call is TRBV4-1, the J call TRBJ2-5, with D perhaps TRBD2 (5 bases). The J call may be in error: the DNA end matches TRBJ2-7 better. From germline, CDR1 is MGHRA and CDR2 YSYEKL. This CDR3 comprises 16 residues. For the CDR3, the DNA is TGCGCCAGCAGCCAAGAACTCGGGATGACTTCCTACGAGCAGTACTTC. The encoded protein is CASSQELGMTSYEQYF.

The gene calls are TRBV28 and TRBJ1-4; TRBD1 might be the D (5 bases). Germline V CDR1 and CDR2: MDHEN, SYDVKM. There are 17 residues in the CDR3. V lost 1 base to trimming and J lost 5 bases, with 17 bases between them. The CDR3 region has the DNA TGTGCCAGCAGTTTATCCTACGGCCCAGGGAGGAATGAAAAACTGTTTTTT. Translated: CASSLSYGPGRNEKLFF.

The CDR3 bases are TGTGCCAGCAGCTCCGGGAAGCGGCTCTCAGATACGCAGTATTTT. This encodes CASSSGKRLSDTQYF. This chain connects TRBV11-2 to TRBJ2-3; D perhaps matches TRBD2 (5 bases). This CDR3 region has 15 residues. V lost 4 bases, J lost 4 bases, and 15 bases lay in between. Germline lookup yields CDR1 SGHAT and CDR2 FQNNGV.

The chain has TRBV5-1 and TRBJ2-7; 8 nucleotides align to TRBD2. V gave up 2 bases and J gave up 5 bases; unmatched junction bases: 12. Germline-derived CDR1 and CDR2 are SGHRS and YFSETQ. This CDR3 contains 16 residues. This chain's CDR3 is CASSFSSGIPFDEQYF. CDR3 nucleotides: TGCGCCAGCAGCTTCAGTAGCGGGATTCCTTTCGACGAGCAGTACTTC. Looking up the rest from reference TRBV5-1 and TRBJ2-7 gives the full variable domain: KAGVTQTPRYLIKTRGQQVTLSCSPISGHRSVSWYQQTPGQGLQFLFEYFSETQRNKGNFPGRFSGRQFSNSRSEMNVSTLELGDSALYLCASSFSSGIPFDEQYFGPGTRLTVT.

The genes are TRBV6-1 and TRBJ1-1; 7 bases match TRBD1. The ends lost 1 base at V and 12 bases at J; junction bases unmatched: 11. CDR3 length equals 14 residues. CDR1 is MNHNS, CDR2 SASEGT, per germline. The CDR3 DNA follows: TGTGCCAGCAGTGAAGGGCTAGGAGACAGGGATACTTTCTTT. This gives the protein CASSEGLGDRDTFF.

The rearrangement joins TRBV11-1 to TRBJ2-3; 9 bases agree with TRBD2. CDR1 and CDR2 from the germline V gene are SGHAT and FQDESV (reference sequence). The V and J ends lost 5 bases and 2 bases, in that order; junction bases with no gene match: 11. The CDR3 contains 17 residues. Here the CDR3 DNA reads TGTGCCAGCAGCGACCTCGTGCTAGCGGGATTCACAGATACGCAGTATTTT. Encoded protein: CASSDLVLAGFTDTQYF.

The V gene is TRBV12-5, the J gene TRBJ2-5, with 8 nucleotides matching TRBD1. The CDR3 length is 14 residues. V gave up 1 base and J gave up 5 bases; unmatched junction bases: 3. Germline loops: CDR1 LGHNT, CDR2 FRNRAP. The CDR3 sequence is CASGLGTGLETQYF. Here the CDR3 DNA reads TGTGCTAGTGGTTTGGGGACAGGGCTGGAGACCCAGTACTTC.

V and J are TRBV28 and TRBJ1-1; D gene uncertain. Trimming took 5 bases from V and 4 from J, leaving 14 bases between them. The germline V gene encodes CDR1 MDHEN and CDR2 SYDVKM. CDR3 size: 14 residues. The CDR3 region is CASSLSWSGTEAFF. The DNA of the CDR3 is TGTGCCAGCAGTCTTAGTTGGTCGGGCACTGAAGCTTTCTTT.

This clone has a single count. This chain connects TRBV29-1 to TRBJ2-1, with 8 positions matching TRBD1. The J segment lost 4 bases and the V segment lost 7 bases, leaving 9 bases of the junction unmatched. CDR1 and CDR2 (germline): SQVTM, ANQGSEA. The CDR3 is 14 amino acids. The CDR3 protein is CSALTGDNYNEQFF. CDR3 DNA sequence: TGCAGCGCTTTGACAGGGGATAATTACAATGAGCAGTTCTTC.

V gene TRBV7-2 combines with J gene TRBJ2-3, with 8 nucleotides matching TRBD2. This CDR3 is built from 17 residues. Germline lookup yields CDR1 SGHTA and CDR2 FQGNSA. J lost 3 bases, V lost 1 base, and 9 bases had no gene match. The CDR3 region is CASSLEREWGVTDTQYF. The CDR3 region has the DNA TGTGCCAGCAGCTTAGAGCGGGAGTGGGGCGTGACAGATACGCAGTATTTT.

The gene calls are TRBV7-3 and TRBJ2-7; possible D gene TRBD1, 6 bases. Trimming removed 5 bases from V and 7 bases from J, with 21 bases in between. The germline V gene encodes CDR1 SGHTA and CDR2 FQGTGA. The CDR3 spans 15 residues. CDR3 residues: CASSQQGSPPGEQYF. The CDR3 DNA sequence: TGTGCCAGCAGCCAACAGGGTTCCCCCCCAGGGGAGCAGTACTTC.

This clone appeared a single time. Here the CDR3 reads CATSRTSGRAEGYNEQFF. The CDR3 DNA reads TGTGCCACCAGCAGAACAAGCGGGAGGGCCGAGGGCTACAATGAGCAGTTCTTC. J is TRBJ2-1 and V is TRBV15, with 10 bases aligning to TRBD2. After removal of 2 bases from V and 3 bases from J, the junction contained 10 bases not matched to a gene. CDR1 is LNHNV and CDR2 is YYDKDF in the germline V gene (reference sequence). The CDR3 has 18 residues.

The J gene is TRBJ1-1, the V gene TRBV14; no reliable D call. The CDR3 totals 15 residues. Between the trimmed V and J ends, which lost 1 base and 2 bases, there was a span of 11 bases. Per germline, CDR1 SGHDN and CDR2 FVKESK. This CDR3 reads CASSQGARGNTEAFF. As DNA, the CDR3 is TGTGCCAGCAGCCAAGGGGCGCGGGGTAACACTGAAGCTTTCTTT.

The V call is TRBV13, the J call TRBJ1-2; possible D gene TRBD1, 6 bases. Germline V gene lookup returns CDR1 PRHDT and CDR2 FYEKMQ (reference sequence). Trimming left V 0 bases short and J 8 bases short, with 16 bases between. The CDR3 length is 15 residues. CDR3 nucleotide sequence: TGTGCCAGCAGCTTAGGCTCCGACAGGAAAGGAGGCTACACCTTC. It translates to CASSLGSDRKGGYTF.